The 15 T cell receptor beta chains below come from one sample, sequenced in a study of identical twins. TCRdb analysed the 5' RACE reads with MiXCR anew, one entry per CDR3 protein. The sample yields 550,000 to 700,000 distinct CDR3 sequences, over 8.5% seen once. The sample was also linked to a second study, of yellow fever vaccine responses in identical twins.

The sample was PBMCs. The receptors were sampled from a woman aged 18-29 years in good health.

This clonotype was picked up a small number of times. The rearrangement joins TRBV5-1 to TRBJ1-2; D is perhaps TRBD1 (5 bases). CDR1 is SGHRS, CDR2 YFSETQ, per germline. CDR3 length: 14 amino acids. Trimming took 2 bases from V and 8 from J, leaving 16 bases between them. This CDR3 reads CASSFFGTSEGYTF. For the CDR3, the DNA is TGCGCCAGCAGCTTTTTCGGGACCTCGGAAGGCTACACCTTC. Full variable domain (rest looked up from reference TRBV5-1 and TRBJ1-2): KAGVTQTPRYLIKTRGQQVTLSCSPISGHRSVSWYQQTPGQGLQFLFEYFSETQRNKGNFPGRFSGRQFSNSRSEMNVSTLELGDSALYLCASSFFGTSEGYTFGSGTRLTVV.

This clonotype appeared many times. This chain's CDR3 is CSARGTSGSFEQFF. The DNA for the CDR3 is TGCAGCGCAAGAGGGACTAGCGGGAGTTTTGAGCAGTTCTTC. J is TRBJ2-1 and V is TRBV29-1, with 14 bases identical to TRBD2. V was pared by 7 bases and J by 9 bases, with 8 bases of the junction left unmatched. The CDR3 has 14 residues. CDR1 is SQVTM and CDR2 is ANQGSEA in the germline V gene.

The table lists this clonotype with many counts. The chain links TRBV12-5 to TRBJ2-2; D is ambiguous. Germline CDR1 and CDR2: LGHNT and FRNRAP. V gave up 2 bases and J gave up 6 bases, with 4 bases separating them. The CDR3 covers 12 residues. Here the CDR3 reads CASGLRPGELFF. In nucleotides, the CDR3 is TGTGCTAGTGGTTTGCGCCCCGGGGAGCTGTTTTTT.

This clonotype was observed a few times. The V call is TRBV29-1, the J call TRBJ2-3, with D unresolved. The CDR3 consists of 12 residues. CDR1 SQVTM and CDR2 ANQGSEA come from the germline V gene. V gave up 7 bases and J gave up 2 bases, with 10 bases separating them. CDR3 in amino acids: CSALELTDTQYF. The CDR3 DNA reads TGCAGCGCCCTGGAGCTCACAGATACGCAGTATTTT.

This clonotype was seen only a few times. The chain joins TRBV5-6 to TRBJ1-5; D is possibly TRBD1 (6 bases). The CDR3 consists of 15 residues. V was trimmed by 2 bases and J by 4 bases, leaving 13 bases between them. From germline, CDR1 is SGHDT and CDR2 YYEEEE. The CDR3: CASSLGGGWNQPQHF. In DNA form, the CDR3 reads TGTGCCAGCAGCTTAGGAGGGGGTTGGAATCAGCCCCAGCATTTT.

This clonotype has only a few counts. CDR3 residues: CSARIRGRKLTEQYF. CDR3 sequence (DNA): TGCAGTGCTAGAATCCGAGGCCGCAAATTAACGGAGCAGTACTTC. The gene calls are TRBV20-1 and TRBJ2-7, with D hard to call. The CDR3 has 15 residues. Deletions cut 2 bases from V and 7 bases from J, with 21 bases between. In germline, CDR1 is DFQATT, CDR2 SNEGSKA (reference sequence).

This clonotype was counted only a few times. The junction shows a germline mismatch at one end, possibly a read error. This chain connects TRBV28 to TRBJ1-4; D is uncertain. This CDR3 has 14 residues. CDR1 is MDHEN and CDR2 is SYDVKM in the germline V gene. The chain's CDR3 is CASGLRATNEKLFF. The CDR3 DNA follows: TGTGCCAGCGGTTTGAGGGCAACTAATGAAAAACTGTTTTTT.

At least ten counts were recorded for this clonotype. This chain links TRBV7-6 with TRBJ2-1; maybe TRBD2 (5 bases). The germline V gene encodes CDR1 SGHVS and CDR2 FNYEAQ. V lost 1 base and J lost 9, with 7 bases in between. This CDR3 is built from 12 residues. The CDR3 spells CASSLVEGEQFF. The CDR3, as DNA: TGTGCCAGCAGCTTAGTAGAGGGTGAGCAGTTCTTC. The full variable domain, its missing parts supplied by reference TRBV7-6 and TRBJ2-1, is GAGVSQSPRYKVTKRGQDVALRCDPISGHVSLYWYRQALGQGPEFLTYFNYEAQQDKSGLPNDRFSAERPEGSISTLTIQRTEQRDSAMYRCASSLVEGEQFFGPGTRLTVL.

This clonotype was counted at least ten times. The CDR3 DNA reads TGCAGCGATGTCCCACAGGGGGCCTACAATGAGCAGTTCTTC. Protein: CSDVPQGAYNEQFF. The chain uses TRBV29-1 and TRBJ2-1; 8 bases are shared with TRBD1. The germline gives CDR1 SQVTM, CDR2 ANQGSEA. J gave up 2 bases and V 7 bases, and 7 bases lay outside the gene matches. The CDR3 is 14 amino acids.

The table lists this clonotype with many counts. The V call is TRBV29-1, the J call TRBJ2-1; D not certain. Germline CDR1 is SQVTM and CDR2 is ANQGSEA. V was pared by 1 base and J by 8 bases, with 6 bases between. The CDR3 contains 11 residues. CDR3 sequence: CSVEGLDEQFF. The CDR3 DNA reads TGCAGCGTTGAAGGGTTAGATGAGCAGTTCTTC.

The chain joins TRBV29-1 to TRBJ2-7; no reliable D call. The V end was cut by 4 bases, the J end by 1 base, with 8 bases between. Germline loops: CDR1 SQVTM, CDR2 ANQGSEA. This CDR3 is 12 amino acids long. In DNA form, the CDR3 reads TGCAGCGTTGCTGCTGGGTCCTACGAGCAGTACTTC. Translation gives CSVAAGSYEQYF.

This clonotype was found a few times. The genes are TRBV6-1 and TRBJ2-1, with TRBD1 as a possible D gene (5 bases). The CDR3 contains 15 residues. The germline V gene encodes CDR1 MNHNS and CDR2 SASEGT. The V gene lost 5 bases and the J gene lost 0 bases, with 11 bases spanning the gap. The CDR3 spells CASSRDSNSYNEQFF. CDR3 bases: TGTGCCAGCAGTAGAGACAGCAACTCCTACAATGAGCAGTTCTTC.

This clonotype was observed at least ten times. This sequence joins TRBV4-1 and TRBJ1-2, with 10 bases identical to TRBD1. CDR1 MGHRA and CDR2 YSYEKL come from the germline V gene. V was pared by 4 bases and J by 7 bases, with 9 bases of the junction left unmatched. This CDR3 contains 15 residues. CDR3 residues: CASSLDRGRGTGYTF. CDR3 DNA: TGCGCCAGCAGCCTTGACAGGGGGCGCGGCACTGGCTACACCTTC.

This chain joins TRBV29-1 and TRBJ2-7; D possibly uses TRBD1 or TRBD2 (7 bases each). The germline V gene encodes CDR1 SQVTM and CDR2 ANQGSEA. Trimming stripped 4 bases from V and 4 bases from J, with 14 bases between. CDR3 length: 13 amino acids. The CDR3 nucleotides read TGCAGCGTTGTCGGGCAGGGGGGGTACGAGCAGTACTTC. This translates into CSVVGQGGYEQYF.

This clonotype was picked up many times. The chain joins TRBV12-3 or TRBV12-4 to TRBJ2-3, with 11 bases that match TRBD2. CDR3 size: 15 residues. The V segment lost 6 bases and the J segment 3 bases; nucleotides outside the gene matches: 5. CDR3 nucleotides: TGTGCCAGCAGCTTACTAGCGGGAGTTACAGATACGCAGTATTTT. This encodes CASSLLAGVTDTQYF.